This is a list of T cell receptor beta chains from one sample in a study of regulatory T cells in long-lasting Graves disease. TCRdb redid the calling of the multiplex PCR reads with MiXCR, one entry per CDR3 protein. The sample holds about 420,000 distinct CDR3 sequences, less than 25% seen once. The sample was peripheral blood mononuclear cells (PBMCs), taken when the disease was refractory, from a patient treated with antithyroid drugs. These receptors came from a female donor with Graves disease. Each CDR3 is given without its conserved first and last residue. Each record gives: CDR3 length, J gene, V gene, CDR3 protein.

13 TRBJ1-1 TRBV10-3 ATWTERPLNTEAF
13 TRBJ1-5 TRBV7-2 ASSLSWSANQPQH
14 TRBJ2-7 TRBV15 ATSRSLSGGEDEQY
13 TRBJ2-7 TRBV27 ASSLYLAASYEQY
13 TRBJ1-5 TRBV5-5 ASSSTGVGNQPQH
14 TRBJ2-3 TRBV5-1 ASSPQPSGSTDTQY
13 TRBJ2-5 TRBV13 ASSLVPSGIETQY
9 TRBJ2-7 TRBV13 ASRRGHEQY
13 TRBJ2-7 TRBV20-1 SARSGREASTEQY
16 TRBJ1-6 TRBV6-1 ASSEVWTGLSHNSPLH
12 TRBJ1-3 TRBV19 ASKPDISGNTIY
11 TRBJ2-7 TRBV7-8 ASRQENSYEQY
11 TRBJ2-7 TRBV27 ASRKTGFNEQY
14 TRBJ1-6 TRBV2 ASSDPQRGRVSPLH
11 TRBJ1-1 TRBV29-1 SVGSNMNTEAF
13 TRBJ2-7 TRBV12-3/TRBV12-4 ASRLTGIRGDEQY
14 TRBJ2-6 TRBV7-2 ASSLTTRSGANVLT
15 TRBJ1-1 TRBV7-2 ASSFTFLGGVNTEAF
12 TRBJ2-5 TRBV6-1 ASSQFLRQETQY
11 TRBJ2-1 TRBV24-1 ATSDGSYNEQF
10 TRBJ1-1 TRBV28 ASSFGQTEAF
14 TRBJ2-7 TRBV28 ASSLWSRVGTTGQY